This TCR beta chain came from a study of HIV-infected children after antiretroviral therapy interruption. Study observations and caveats: The CD45RA+ naive sort may contain some EMRA or stem memory cells.

Specified treatment: PENTA 11 planned treatment interruption arm or continuous ART arm. This clonotype was seen ten or more times. What it recognizes is unknown. RNA-based 3' RACE libraries used unique molecular identifiers. TCRdb re-analysed the 3' RACE reads in MiXCR, keeping a single row per CDR3 protein. The sample lists approximately 89,000 distinct CDR3 sequences, 5.5% to 8.5% occurring once. The length of the CDR3 is 13 residues. Between the trimmed V and J ends, which lost 4 bases and 3 bases, there was a span of 13 bases. CDR1 SQVTM and CDR2 ANQGSEA come from the germline V gene. This TCR was recovered from a pool of human donors with HIV. V gene TRBV29-1 combines with J gene TRBJ2-7; no definite D call. The sample consisted of CD45RA+ CD4+ T cells from PBMCs, pooled from several time points, taken from a donor given antiretroviral therapy, either interrupted or continuous. Stated subset: naive CD4+ CD45RA+ CD45RO- T cells. The CDR3 DNA is TGCAGCGTTGCCCCCACCATGAGCTACGAGCAGTACTTC. This gives the protein CSVAPTMSYEQYF.